The rows below give T cell receptor beta chains drawn from one sample of a study of patients and donors after allogeneic stem cell transplantation. Using its own MiXCR run on the RT-PCR reads, TCRdb lists one record per CDR3 protein. The table lists approximately 170,000 distinct CDR3 sequences, about 24% of them singletons. The sample consisted of blood, either unsorted or a sorted T cell fraction (not recorded which). The receptors were gathered from a human donor who was either an allogeneic HSCT recipient or a stem cell or donor lymphocyte infusion donor (not recorded which). It is not recorded whose cells these are; they may come from a transplant donor. The CDR3 runs from the conserved cysteine through the conserved F or W. Each record gives: CDR3 DNA, CDR3 protein, V gene, J gene, clone size, D gene. The D gene is left open where the match is weak. The size of a clone is reported for some rows only, either as once, few or many, or as a class for expanded clones.

CDR3 DNA: TGCAGTGCCAGCCCGGGACAGGGGATCGGGGAGCTGTTTTTT
CDR3 protein: CSASPGQGIGELFF
V gene: TRBV20-1
J gene: TRBJ2-2
clone size: .
D gene: TRBD1

CDR3 DNA: TGTGCCTGGAGTGTATTAATTGGACCTTCCCCCTACGAGCAGTACTTC
CDR3 protein: CAWSVLIGPSPYEQYF
V gene: TRBV30
J gene: TRBJ2-7
clone size: .
D gene: .

CDR3 DNA: TGCGCCAGCAGCCAAGGAACGACTAAGGGGAAGCAGTTCTTC
CDR3 protein: CASSQGTTKGKQFF
V gene: TRBV4-1
J gene: TRBJ2-1
clone size: few
D gene: .

CDR3 DNA: TGCAGTGTCACCAAGCGGGGGGGCCCCTCCAATGAGCAGTTCTTC
CDR3 protein: CSVTKRGGPSNEQFF
V gene: TRBV20-1
J gene: TRBJ2-1
clone size: .
D gene: TRBD2

CDR3 DNA: TGCGCCAGCAGCTTGGGCAGTACGGGCACTGAAGCTTTCTTT
CDR3 protein: CASSLGSTGTEAFF
V gene: TRBV5-1
J gene: TRBJ1-1
clone size: few
D gene: .

CDR3 DNA: TGCAGTGCTAGAGCAGGTCGGACTAGCCATCTACGTGAGCAGTACTTC
CDR3 protein: CSARAGRTSHLREQYF
V gene: TRBV20-1
J gene: TRBJ2-7
clone size: .
D gene: TRBD2

CDR3 DNA: TGTGCCAGCGAGGCCGACAGGGGAACTTATTCACCCCTCCACTTT
CDR3 protein: CASEADRGTYSPLHF
V gene: TRBV6-5
J gene: TRBJ1-6
clone size: .
D gene: TRBD1

CDR3 DNA: TGCAGTGCTAGAGTTGGGCTAGCGGGGCCAAACAATGAGCAGTTCTTC
CDR3 protein: CSARVGLAGPNNEQFF
V gene: TRBV20-1
J gene: TRBJ2-1
clone size: .
D gene: TRBD2

CDR3 DNA: TGCGCCAGCAGCCTTGCCGGACAGGCCTCTGGAAACACCATATATTTT
CDR3 protein: CASSLAGQASGNTIYF
V gene: TRBV5-1
J gene: TRBJ1-3
clone size: .
D gene: TRBD1

CDR3 DNA: TGTGCCAGCGCGGGGTGGACGCCGGTCACCGGGGAGCTGTTTTTT
CDR3 protein: CASAGWTPVTGELFF
V gene: TRBV6-5
J gene: TRBJ2-2
clone size: few
D gene: .

CDR3 DNA: TGTGCCACCAGTGATTGGGGGACAGGGGGAACGATGCAGGTATATTTT
CDR3 protein: CATSDWGTGGTMQVYF
V gene: TRBV24-1
J gene: TRBJ1-3
clone size: .
D gene: TRBD1

CDR3 DNA: TGTGCCACCAGCCACCGGACTCCCCGGGCATATGGCTACACCTTC
CDR3 protein: CATSHRTPRAYGYTF
V gene: TRBV15
J gene: TRBJ1-2
clone size: .
D gene: .

CDR3 DNA: TGCGCCAGCAGCACGGCGCCACCCCTTAATGAAAAACTGTTTTTT
CDR3 protein: CASSTAPPLNEKLFF
V gene: TRBV5-1
J gene: TRBJ1-4
clone size: few
D gene: .

CDR3 DNA: TGCGCCAGCAGCGCTGGAGGGATTTCTACCAATGAGCAGTTCTTC
CDR3 protein: CASSAGGISTNEQFF
V gene: TRBV5-1
J gene: TRBJ2-1
clone size: .
D gene: .

CDR3 DNA: TGTGCCAGCAGCTTAGCGCCTGGGACAGCTTCTAATGAAAAACTGTTTTTT
CDR3 protein: CASSLAPGTASNEKLFF
V gene: TRBV7-9
J gene: TRBJ1-4
clone size: few
D gene: TRBD1

CDR3 DNA: TGTGCCGCGACCCCCCCGGGGTACAATGAGCAGTTCTTC
CDR3 protein: CAATPPGYNEQFF
V gene: TRBV25-1
J gene: TRBJ2-1
clone size: .
D gene: .

CDR3 DNA: TGTGCCAGCAGTGAACGGCTGGGTGAGCAGTTCTTC
CDR3 protein: CASSERLGEQFF
V gene: TRBV25-1
J gene: TRBJ2-1
clone size: .
D gene: .

CDR3 DNA: TGTGCCAGCAGCCAAGATTCCGGGGGCTCTGGAAACACCATATATTTT
CDR3 protein: CASSQDSGGSGNTIYF
V gene: TRBV14
J gene: TRBJ1-3
clone size: .
D gene: .

CDR3 DNA: TGTGCCACCACGGGACAGAACACCGGGGAGCTGTTTTTT
CDR3 protein: CATTGQNTGELFF
V gene: TRBV10-3
J gene: TRBJ2-2
clone size: .
D gene: .